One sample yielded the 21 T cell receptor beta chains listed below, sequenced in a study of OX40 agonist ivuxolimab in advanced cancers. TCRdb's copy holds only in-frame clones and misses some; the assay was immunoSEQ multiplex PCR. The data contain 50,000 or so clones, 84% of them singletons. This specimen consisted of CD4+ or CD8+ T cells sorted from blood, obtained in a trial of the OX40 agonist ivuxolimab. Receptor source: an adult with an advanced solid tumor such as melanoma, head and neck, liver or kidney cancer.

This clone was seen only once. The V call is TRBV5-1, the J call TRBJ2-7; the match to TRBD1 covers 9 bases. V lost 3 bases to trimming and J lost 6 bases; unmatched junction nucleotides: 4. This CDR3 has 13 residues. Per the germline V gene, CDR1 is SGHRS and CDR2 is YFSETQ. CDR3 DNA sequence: TGCGCCAGCAGCTGGGGACAGGGTGGCGAGCAGTACTTC. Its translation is CASSWGQGGEQYF.

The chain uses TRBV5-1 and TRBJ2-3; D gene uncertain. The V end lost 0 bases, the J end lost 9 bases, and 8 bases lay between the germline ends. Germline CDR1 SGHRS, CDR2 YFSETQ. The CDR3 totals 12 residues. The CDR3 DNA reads TGCGCCAGCAGCTTGGAGTCTGGAACGCAGTATTTT. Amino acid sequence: CASSLESGTQYF.

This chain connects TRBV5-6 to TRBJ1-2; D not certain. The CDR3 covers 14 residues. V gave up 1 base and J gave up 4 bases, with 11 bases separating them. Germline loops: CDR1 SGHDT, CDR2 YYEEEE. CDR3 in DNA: TGTGCCAGCAGCTTGTCGCACACTAGCTATGGCTACACCTTC. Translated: CASSLSHTSYGYTF.

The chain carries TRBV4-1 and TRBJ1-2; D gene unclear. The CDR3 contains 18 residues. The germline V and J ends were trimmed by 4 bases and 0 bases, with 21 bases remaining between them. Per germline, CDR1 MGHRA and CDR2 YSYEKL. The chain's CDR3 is CASSPELRTLRTNYGYTF. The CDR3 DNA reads TGCGCCAGCAGCCCTGAACTCCGAACGCTCCGCACTAACTATGGCTACACCTTC.

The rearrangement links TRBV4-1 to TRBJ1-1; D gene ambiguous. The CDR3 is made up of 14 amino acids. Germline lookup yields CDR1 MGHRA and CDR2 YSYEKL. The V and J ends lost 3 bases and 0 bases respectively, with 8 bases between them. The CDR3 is CASSQETVNTEAFF. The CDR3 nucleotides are TGCGCCAGCAGCCAGGAAACAGTGAACACTGAAGCTTTCTTT.

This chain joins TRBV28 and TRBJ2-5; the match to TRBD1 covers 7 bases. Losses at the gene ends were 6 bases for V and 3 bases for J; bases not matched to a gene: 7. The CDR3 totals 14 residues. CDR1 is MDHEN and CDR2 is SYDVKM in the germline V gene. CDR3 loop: CASSSGQLKETQYF. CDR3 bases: TGTGCCAGCAGCTCGGGACAGTTAAAAGAGACCCAGTACTTC.

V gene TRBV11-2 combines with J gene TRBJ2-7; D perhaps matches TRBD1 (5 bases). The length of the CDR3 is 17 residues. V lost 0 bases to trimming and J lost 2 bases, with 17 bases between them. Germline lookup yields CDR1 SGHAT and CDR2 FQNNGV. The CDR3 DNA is TGTGCCAGCAGCTTAGATGTGGGGCCATCACTAACCTACGAGCAGTACTTC. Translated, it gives CASSLDVGPSLTYEQYF.

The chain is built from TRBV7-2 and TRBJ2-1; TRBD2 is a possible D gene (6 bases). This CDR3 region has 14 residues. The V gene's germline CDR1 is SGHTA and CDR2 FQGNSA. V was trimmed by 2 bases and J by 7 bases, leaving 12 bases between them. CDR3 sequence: CASSLIAAGNEQFF. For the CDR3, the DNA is TGTGCCAGCAGCTTAATAGCCGCGGGGAATGAGCAGTTCTTC.

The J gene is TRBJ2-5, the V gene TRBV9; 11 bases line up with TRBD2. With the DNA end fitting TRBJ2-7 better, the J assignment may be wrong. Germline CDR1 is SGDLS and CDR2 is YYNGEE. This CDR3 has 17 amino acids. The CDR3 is CASSVGPSGGKVYEQYF. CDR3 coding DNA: TGTGCCAGCAGCGTAGGGCCTAGCGGGGGGAAAGTCTACGAGCAGTACTTC.

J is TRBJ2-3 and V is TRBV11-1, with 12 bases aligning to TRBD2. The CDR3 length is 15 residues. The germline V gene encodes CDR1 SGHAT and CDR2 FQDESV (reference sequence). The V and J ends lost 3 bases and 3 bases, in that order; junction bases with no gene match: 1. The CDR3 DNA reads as TGTGCCAGCAGCTTGGGGACTAGCGGGACAGATACGCAGTATTTT. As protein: CASSLGTSGTDTQYF.

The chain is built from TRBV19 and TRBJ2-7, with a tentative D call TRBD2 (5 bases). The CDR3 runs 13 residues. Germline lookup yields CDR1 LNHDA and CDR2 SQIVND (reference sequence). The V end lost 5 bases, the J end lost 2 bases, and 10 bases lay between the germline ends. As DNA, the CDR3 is TGTGCCAGTAGTTTTACGGGGACCTACGAGCAGTACTTC. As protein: CASSFTGTYEQYF. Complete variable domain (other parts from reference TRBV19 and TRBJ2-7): DGGITQSPKYLFRKEGQNVTLSCEQNLNHDAMYWYRQDPGQGLRLIYYSQIVNDFQKGDIAEGYSVSREKKESFPLTVTSAQKNPTAFYLCASSFTGTYEQYFGPGTRLTVT.

The CDR3 protein is CASSFDGSSYNEQFF. The CDR3 DNA follows: TGCGCCAGCAGCTTTGACGGAAGCTCCTACAATGAGCAGTTCTTC. V gene TRBV5-1 combines with J gene TRBJ2-1; D remains unclear. V was shortened by 2 bases and J by 0 bases, with 9 bases between the two germline ends. Germline CDR1 reads SGHRS; CDR2 reads YFSETQ. The CDR3 is 15 amino acids.

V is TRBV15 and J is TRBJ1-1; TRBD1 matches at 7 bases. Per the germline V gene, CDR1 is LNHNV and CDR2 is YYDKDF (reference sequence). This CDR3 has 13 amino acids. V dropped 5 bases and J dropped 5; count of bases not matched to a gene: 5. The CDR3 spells CATSGRQGTEAFF. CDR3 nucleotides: TGTGCCACCAGCGGAAGACAGGGAACTGAAGCTTTCTTT.

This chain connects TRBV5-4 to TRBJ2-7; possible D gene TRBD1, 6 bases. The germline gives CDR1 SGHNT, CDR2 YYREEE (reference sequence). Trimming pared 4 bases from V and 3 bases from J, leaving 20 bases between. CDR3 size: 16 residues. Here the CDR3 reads CASSQDVSQGHYEQYF. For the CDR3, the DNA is TGTGCCAGCAGCCAAGATGTGAGCCAGGGGCACTACGAGCAGTACTTC.

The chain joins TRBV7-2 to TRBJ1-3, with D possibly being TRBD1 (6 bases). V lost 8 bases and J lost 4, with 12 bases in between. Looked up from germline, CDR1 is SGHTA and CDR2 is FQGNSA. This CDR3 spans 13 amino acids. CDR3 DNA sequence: TGTGCCAGCGGCAGGGGTAGGGGAAACACCATATATTTT. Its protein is CASGRGRGNTIYF.

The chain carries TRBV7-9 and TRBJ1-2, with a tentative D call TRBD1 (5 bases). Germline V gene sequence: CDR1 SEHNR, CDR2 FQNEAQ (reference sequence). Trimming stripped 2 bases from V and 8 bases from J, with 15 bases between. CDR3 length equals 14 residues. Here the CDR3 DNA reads TGTGCCAGCAGCTTATATAATGTCGACAGCGGCTACACCTTC. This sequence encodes CASSLYNVDSGYTF.

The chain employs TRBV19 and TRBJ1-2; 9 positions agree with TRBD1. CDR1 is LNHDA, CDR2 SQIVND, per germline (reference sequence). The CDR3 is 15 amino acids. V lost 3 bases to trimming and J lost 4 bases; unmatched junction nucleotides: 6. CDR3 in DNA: TGTGCCAGTAGTATGCAGGGACAGGGAAGCTATGGCTACACCTTC. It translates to CASSMQGQGSYGYTF.

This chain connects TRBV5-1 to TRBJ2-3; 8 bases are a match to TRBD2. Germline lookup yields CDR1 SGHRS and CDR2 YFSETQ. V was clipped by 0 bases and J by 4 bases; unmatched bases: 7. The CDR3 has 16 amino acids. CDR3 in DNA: TGCGCCAGCAGCTTGGATGGGACTAGGGGGGCAGATACGCAGTATTTT. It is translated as CASSLDGTRGADTQYF.

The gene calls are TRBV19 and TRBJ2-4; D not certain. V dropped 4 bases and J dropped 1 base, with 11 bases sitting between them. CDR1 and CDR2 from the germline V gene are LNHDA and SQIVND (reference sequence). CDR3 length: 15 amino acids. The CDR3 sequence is CASSTLDKAKNIQYF. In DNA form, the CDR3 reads TGTGCCAGTAGTACCCTTGATAAGGCCAAAAACATTCAGTACTTC. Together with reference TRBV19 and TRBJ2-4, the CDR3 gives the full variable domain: DGGITQSPKYLFRKEGQNVTLSCEQNLNHDAMYWYRQDPGQGLRLIYYSQIVNDFQKGDIAEGYSVSREKKESFPLTVTSAQKNPTAFYLCASSTLDKAKNIQYFGAGTRLSVL.

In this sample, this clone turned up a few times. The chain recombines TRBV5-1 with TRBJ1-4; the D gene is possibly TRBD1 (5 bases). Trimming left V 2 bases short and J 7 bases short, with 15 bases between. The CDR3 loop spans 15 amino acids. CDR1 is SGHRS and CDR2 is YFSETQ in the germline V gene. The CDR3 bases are TGCGCCAGCAGCTTCTCGACTCCAGGGAGTGAAAAACTGTTTTTT. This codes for CASSFSTPGSEKLFF.

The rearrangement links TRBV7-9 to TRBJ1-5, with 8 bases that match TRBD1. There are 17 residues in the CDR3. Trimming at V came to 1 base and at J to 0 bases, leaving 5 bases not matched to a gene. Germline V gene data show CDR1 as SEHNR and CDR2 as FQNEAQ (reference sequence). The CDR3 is CASSLVGQGYSNQPQHF. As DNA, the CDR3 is TGTGCCAGCAGCTTAGTCGGACAGGGCTATAGCAATCAGCCCCAGCATTTT.